This T cell receptor (beta chain) was captured by sequencing in a study of response to subunit inactivated influenza vaccine. This clonotype was recorded a few times. Antigen: not known. CDR3 length: 16 amino acids. Germline V gene data show CDR1 as MNHEY and CDR2 as SMNVEV (reference sequence). V trimming: 6 bases; J trimming: 2 bases; junction bases outside the gene matches: 8. Via MiXCR, TCRdb re-called the RT-PCR reads, giving one row per CDR3 protein. The repertoire holds fewer than 650,000 distinct CDR3 sequences, with over 10% as singletons. Whole-study results and caveats: Each seasonal flu vaccination may recruit only limited new T cells, authors suggested.

This material consisted of PBMCs from blood, taken about 6 weeks after vaccination. The genes are TRBV27 and TRBJ2-7; TRBD2 agrees at 12 bases. This sequence was found in a man aged 50-60 years who received an inactivated influenza vaccine. DNA for the CDR3: TGTGCCAGCAGACAGAGCCTAGCGGGGGGGACCTACGAGCAGTACTTC. Amino acids: CASRQSLAGGTYEQYF.